This entry lists 21 T cell receptor beta chains sequenced from one sample in a study of identical twins. A single record per CDR3 protein comes from TCRdb applying MiXCR to the 5' RACE reads. The profile covers 1.5 million to 2 million distinct CDR3 sequences, with 25% to 35% appearing a single time and around 0.3% taken by the ten largest. Source material: cord blood. These receptors all stem from a newborn girl in good health.

This sequence joins TRBV4-2 and TRBJ1-2; a possible D gene is TRBD1 (6 bases). The CDR3 sequence is 14 residues long. Germline CDR1 LGHNA, CDR2 YNFKEQ. V was pared by 2 bases and J by 2 bases, with 9 bases between. The CDR3 DNA sequence: TGTGCCAGCAGCCAACGGGACAACAACTATGGCTACACCTTC. Translating it yields CASSQRDNNYGYTF.

This clonotype showed up just once. The chain joins TRBV11-2 to TRBJ2-1, with TRBD2 matching 12 bases. J lost 6 bases, V lost 5 bases, and 5 bases had no gene match. The CDR3 is 15 residues long. CDR1 is SGHAT and CDR2 is FQNNGV in the germline V gene. CDR3 loop: CASSTRLAGANEQFF. The CDR3 region has the DNA TGTGCCAGCAGCACCCGACTAGCGGGGGCCAATGAGCAGTTCTTC.

In regard to this clonotype: A much bigger clone sits one base away, suggesting this may be a read error. J is TRBJ2-1 and V is TRBV4-2; maybe TRBD2 (6 bases). This CDR3 is 15 amino acids long. V was clipped by 1 base and J by 13 bases, with 20 bases between them. Germline CDR1 and CDR2: LGHNA and YNFKEQ. CDR3 DNA: TGTGCCAGCAGCCAAGTCCCGGGACTTCGAGAGACCCAGTTCTTC. Its translation is CASSQVPGLRETQFF.

This chain connects TRBV7-2 to TRBJ1-1; D is undetermined. Germline loops: CDR1 SGHTA, CDR2 FQGNSA. The V end lost 1 base, the J end lost 11 bases, and 8 bases lay between the germline ends. The CDR3 covers 11 residues. The CDR3 region has the DNA TGTGCCAGCAGCTTAGTGGGAAGGGCTTTCTTT. This codes for CASSLVGRAFF.

The chain employs TRBV11-2 and TRBJ2-4, with D uncertain. Judging by the DNA end, TRBJ2-7 fits better; the J call may be wrong. The germline CDR1 and CDR2 sequences are SGHAT and FQNNGV. This CDR3 comprises 13 residues. This CDR3 is CASSLERDNEQYF. CDR3 bases: TGTGCCAGCAGCTTAGAGAGAGACAACGAGCAGTACTTC.

The chain has TRBV6-1 and TRBJ2-7, with a possible D match to TRBD1 (5 bases). The V end was cut by 6 bases, the J end by 0 bases, with 12 bases between. The CDR3 runs 14 residues. Germline assignment: CDR1 MNHNS and CDR2 SASEGT. This CDR3 reads CASRDQGFSYEQYF. The CDR3, as DNA: TGTGCCAGCAGAGATCAGGGTTTCTCCTACGAGCAGTACTTC.

The chain joins TRBV7-2 to TRBJ2-2, with a tentative D call TRBD2 (7 bases). Trimming removed 0 bases from V and 4 bases from J, with 15 bases in between. Germline CDR1 is SGHTA and CDR2 is FQGNSA. There are 17 residues in the CDR3. CDR3 residues: CASSLAGGAGATGELFF. Here the CDR3 DNA reads TGTGCCAGCAGCTTAGCAGGCGGCGCGGGGGCCACCGGGGAGCTGTTTTTT.

V is TRBV7-9 and J is TRBJ1-6, with D maybe TRBD1 (5 bases). In germline, CDR1 is SEHNR, CDR2 FQNEAQ (reference sequence). V was pared by 6 bases and J by 8 bases, with 14 bases between. The CDR3 is 14 residues long. The DNA of the CDR3 is TGTGCCAGCAGGACACCTTGGGGGGATTCACCCCTCCACTTT. This codes for CASRTPWGDSPLHF.

This clonotype was picked up one time. A much bigger clone sits one base away, suggesting this may be a read error. CDR3 protein: CSTSAGTNEQYF. In DNA form, the CDR3 reads TGCAGCACCAGCGCGGGAACCAATGAGCAGTACTTC. The V and J genes are TRBV29-1 and TRBJ2-1, with D perhaps TRBD2 (6 bases). The DNA end is more similar to TRBJ2-7, so the J call may be wrong. This CDR3 contains 12 residues. CDR1 is SQVTM, CDR2 ANQGSEA, per germline.

About this clonotype: The junction shows a germline mismatch at one end, possibly a read error. This sequence joins TRBV24-1 and TRBJ2-3; TRBD2 matches at 13 bases. The CDR3 spans 17 residues. CDR1 and CDR2 (germline): KGHDR, SFDVKD. The CDR3 coding sequence is TGTACCACCAGTGATCGCGGACTAGCGGGAGTTGCGGATACGCAGTATTTT. This translates into CTTSDRGLAGVADTQYF.

The CDR3 spells CASRSTLAGGFYEQYF. The CDR3 DNA sequence: TGTGCCAGCAGGTCTACACTAGCGGGGGGGTTCTACGAGCAGTACTTC. J is TRBJ2-7 and V is TRBV6-6; 13 bases are shared with TRBD2. Germline V CDR1 and CDR2: MNHNY, SVGAGI (reference sequence). The CDR3 covers 16 residues. Unmatched junction bases numbered 8, after V lost 6 bases and J lost 3 bases.

This chain uses TRBV24-1 with TRBJ1-2; D is unresolved. This CDR3 has 12 residues. Trimming removed 2 bases at V and 4 bases at J, with 4 bases between. Germline lookup yields CDR1 KGHDR and CDR2 SFDVKD. The CDR3 bases are TGTGCCACCAGTGATTGGGGCTATGGCTACACCTTC. It codes for CATSDWGYGYTF.

V is TRBV25-1 and J is TRBJ2-3; TRBD1 agrees at 10 bases. With 5 bases clipped from V and 7 bases from J, the junction kept 9 bases outside the gene matches. The CDR3 covers 15 residues. From germline, CDR1 is MGHDK and CDR2 SYGVNS. This chain's CDR3 is CASSPTGGKANTQYF. The CDR3 DNA follows: TGTGCCAGCAGTCCGACAGGGGGCAAGGCAAATACGCAGTATTTT.

The J gene is TRBJ1-2, the V gene TRBV12-3 or TRBV12-4, with 9 positions matching TRBD1. V shed 6 bases, J shed 8 bases, and the junction held 7 bases outside the gene matches. This CDR3 spans 13 amino acids. CDR3 region: CASSQTGGKGYTF. The CDR3 DNA reads as TGTGCCAGCAGCCAAACAGGGGGCAAGGGCTACACCTTC.

This clonotype was found a few times. This chain uses TRBV12-3 or TRBV12-4 with TRBJ1-6; TRBD1 is a possible D gene (6 bases). CDR3 length: 14 residues. V was shortened by 4 bases and J by 7 bases, with 11 bases between the two germline ends. This CDR3 reads CASSSTGWNSPLHF. The DNA for the CDR3 is TGTGCCAGCAGTTCCACAGGGTGGAATTCACCCCTCCACTTT.

This clonotype was seen at least ten times. The chain links TRBV20-1 to TRBJ1-2; 7 positions agree with TRBD1. This CDR3 spans 13 amino acids. V lost 6 bases, J lost 8 bases, and 12 bases stayed unmatched. In germline, CDR1 is DFQATT, CDR2 SNEGSKA (reference sequence). CDR3 coding DNA: TGCAGTGCGTACACACAGGGGAGGGAAGGCTACACCTTC. Translated: CSAYTQGREGYTF.

Worth noting for this clonotype: At one boundary the junction diverges from the germline segment, which might be a read error. V usage is TRBV19 and J usage is TRBJ2-5, with D maybe TRBD2 (6 bases). The end of the DNA fits TRBJ2-7 better, so the J call may be wrong. CDR1 LNHDA and CDR2 SQIVND come from the germline V gene (reference sequence). The length of the CDR3 is 14 residues. This CDR3 reads CVSSRDFSAYEQYF. The CDR3 DNA reads as TGTGTCAGTAGTAGGGACTTCTCTGCCTACGAGCAGTACTTC.

The chain uses TRBV6-6 and TRBJ2-5; 8 bases agree with TRBD1. The J call may be faulty, since TRBJ2-7 better matches the DNA end. The CDR3 is made up of 16 amino acids. In germline, CDR1 is MNHNY, CDR2 SVGAGI (reference sequence). The CDR3 DNA reads TGTGCCAGCAGTCTGAACGGGTGGACAGGGACCTACGAGCAGTACTTC. Translating it yields CASSLNGWTGTYEQYF.

The rearrangement links TRBV19 to TRBJ2-3; D is possibly TRBD1 or TRBD2 (5 bases each). Germline values: CDR1 LNHDA, CDR2 SQIVND (reference sequence). The CDR3 is 16 residues long. V shed 2 bases and J shed 2 bases, with 14 bases lying between them. The CDR3 here is CASSITSGPTTDTQYF. CDR3 nucleotides: TGTGCCAGTAGTATAACCTCGGGACCTACCACAGATACGCAGTATTTT.

This clonotype occurred a few times. The chain links TRBV4-1 to TRBJ2-5; maybe TRBD1 (5 bases). This CDR3 is built from 17 residues. Germline V CDR1 and CDR2: MGHRA, YSYEKL. Trimming pared 4 bases from V and 1 base from J, leaving 19 bases between. The CDR3 DNA reads as TGCGCCAGCAGCCCAGTCCCCTCTTCGGACACCCAAGAGACCCAGTACTTC. Protein sequence: CASSPVPSSDTQETQYF.

This clonotype was observed at least ten times. The V and J genes are TRBV29-1 and TRBJ2-3; D is possibly TRBD1 or TRBD2 (5 bases each). CDR3 length equals 17 residues. V was cut by 6 bases and J by 2 bases, with 24 bases left in between. The V gene's germline CDR1 is SQVTM and CDR2 ANQGSEA. CDR3 nucleotides: TGCAGCGTCCTTCTTACCGGGACGTGGATAACCACAGATACGCAGTATTTT. The encoded protein is CSVLLTGTWITTDTQYF.